This T cell receptor (beta chain) emerged from a study of OX40 agonist ivuxolimab in advanced cancers. Study overall: An agonistic anti-OX40 (CD134) antibody, ivuxolimab, was used to treat the patients. Ivuxolimab was delivered to patients intravenously every 2 weeks at doses spanning 0.01 to 10 mg/kg. Patients treated during dose escalation were battling hepatocellular carcinoma, melanoma, renal cell or head and neck cancer. Study-wide results and caveats: At doses 0.1 to 3.0 mg/kg, CD4+ and CD8+ clones expanded.

In germline, CDR1 is MDHEN, CDR2 SYDVKM. V was trimmed by 5 bases and J by 4 bases, leaving 22 bases between them. The CDR3 is 17 amino acids. Generated by immunoSEQ multiplex PCR, the TCRdb table keeps only in-frame clones and is missing some. The table includes 20,000 or so clones, less than 95% detected once. As concerns this clone: Its antigen remains unidentified.

The source was CD4+ or CD8+ T cells sorted from blood, collected in a trial of the OX40 agonist ivuxolimab. V usage is TRBV28 and J usage is TRBJ2-3; weak D call: TRBD1 (6 bases). The TCR comes from an adult with an advanced solid tumor such as melanoma, head and neck, liver or kidney cancer. The chain's CDR3 is CASSLLLRGTLADTQYF. Here the CDR3 DNA reads TGTGCCAGCAGTCTGTTATTAAGAGGGACACTAGCAGATACGCAGTATTTT.